The 6 T cell receptor beta chains listed next were all sequenced from one sample in a study of control samples from healthy donors and cancer patients. Libraries were prepared by immunoSEQ multiplex PCR; TCRdb keeps only in-frame clonotypes and omits some of them. The sample contains approximately 180,000 clones, around 94% of which appear only once. Material for sequencing was blood. The receptors were gathered from a woman between 18 and 30 years old in good health.

This chain joins TRBV28 and TRBJ1-1, with a weak D call TRBD1 (5 bases). The V gene's germline CDR1 is MDHEN and CDR2 SYDVKM. The CDR3 consists of 12 residues. V lost 10 bases and J lost 11, with 20 bases in between. The CDR3 nucleotides are TGTGCCATCTGGGGGGGGGTGGCGGGGGCTTTCTTT. Translating gives CAIWGGVAGAFF.

The gene calls are TRBV24-1 and TRBJ2-1; 8 bases line up with TRBD2. Per germline, CDR1 KGHDR and CDR2 SFDVKD. The V gene end was trimmed by 2 bases and the J gene end by 5 bases; junction bases not matched to a gene: 10. The CDR3 loop spans 17 amino acids. The CDR3: CATSDSAGDTHHNEQFF. The CDR3 DNA is TGTGCCACCAGTGATTCAGCGGGGGACACACACCACAATGAGCAGTTCTTC.

In the case of this clone: The sample has other DNA sequences that encode this CDR3 too. V and J are TRBV18 and TRBJ2-2; D remains unclear. This CDR3 is 12 amino acids long. V dropped 2 bases and J dropped 5 bases, with 3 bases sitting between them. CDR1 is KGHSH, CDR2 LQKENI, per germline. This CDR3 is CASSPRTGELFF. CDR3 DNA: TGTGCCAGCTCACCAAGAACCGGGGAGCTGTTTTTT.

V usage is TRBV6-1 and J usage is TRBJ1-1; D is uncertain. Trimming removed 0 bases at V and 0 bases at J, with 17 bases between. The CDR3 loop spans 18 amino acids. CDR1 MNHNS and CDR2 SASEGT come from the germline V gene. The CDR3 DNA reads TGTGCCAGCAGTGAAGCCCCAACCACGCTTATAATGAACACTGAAGCTTTCTTT. Its protein product is CASSEAPTTLIMNTEAFF.

The rearrangement uses TRBV28 and TRBJ2-1, with D maybe TRBD2 (7 bases). The CDR3 is 15 residues long. CDR1 and CDR2 (germline): MDHEN, SYDVKM. V was shortened by 3 bases and J by 2 bases, with 11 bases between the two germline ends. CDR3: CASSFTGGAYNEQFF. CDR3 in DNA: TGTGCCAGCAGTTTTACGGGGGGCGCCTACAATGAGCAGTTCTTC. The full variable domain, with the rest looked up from reference TRBV28 and TRBJ2-1, is DVKVTQSSRYLVKRTGEKVFLECVQDMDHENMFWYRQDPGLGLRLIYFSYDVKMKEKGDIPEGYSVSREKKERFSLILESASTNQTSMYLCASSFTGGAYNEQFFGPGTRLTVL.

V gene TRBV19 combines with J gene TRBJ2-2, with 9 positions matching TRBD1. Germline values: CDR1 LNHDA, CDR2 SQIVND (reference sequence). This CDR3 is 15 amino acids long. With 5 bases clipped from V and 7 bases from J, the junction kept 8 bases outside the gene matches. CDR3 protein: CASSPGTGIHGELFF. The DNA for the CDR3 is TGTGCCAGTAGTCCCGGGACAGGGATTCACGGGGAGCTGTTTTTT.